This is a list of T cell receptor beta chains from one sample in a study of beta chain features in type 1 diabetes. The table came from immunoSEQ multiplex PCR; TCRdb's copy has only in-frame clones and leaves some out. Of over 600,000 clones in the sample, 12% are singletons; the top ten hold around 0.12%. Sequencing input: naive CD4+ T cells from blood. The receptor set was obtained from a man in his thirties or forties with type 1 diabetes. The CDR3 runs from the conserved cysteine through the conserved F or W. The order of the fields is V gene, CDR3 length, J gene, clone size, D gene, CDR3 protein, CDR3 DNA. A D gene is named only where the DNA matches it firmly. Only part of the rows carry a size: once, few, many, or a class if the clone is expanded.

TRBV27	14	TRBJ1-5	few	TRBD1	CASSLQGMGQPQHF	TGTGCCAGCAGCCTACAGGGGATGGGGCAGCCCCAGCATTTT
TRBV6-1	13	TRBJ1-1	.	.	CASSGGPNTEAFF	TGTGCCAGCAGTGGAGGACCGAACACTGAAGCTTTCTTT
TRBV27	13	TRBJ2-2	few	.	CASSLGGTGELFF	TGTGCCAGCAGTTTAGGGGGTACCGGGGAGCTGTTTTTT
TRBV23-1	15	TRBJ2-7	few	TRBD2	CASSRTPGRRYEQYF	TGCGCCAGCAGCCGAACTCCCGGGAGGAGGTACGAGCAGTACTTC
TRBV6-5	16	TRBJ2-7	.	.	CASSYSEGRRGYEQYF	TGTGCCAGCAGTTACTCAGAGGGTAGAAGGGGCTACGAGCAGTACTTC
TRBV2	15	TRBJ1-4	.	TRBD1	CASSRSGQGNEKLFF	TGTGCCAGCAGTCGATCGGGACAGGGTAATGAAAAACTGTTTTTT
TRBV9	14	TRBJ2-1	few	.	CASSVTVSYNEQFF	TGTGCCAGCAGCGTAACAGTCTCCTACAATGAGCAGTTCTTC
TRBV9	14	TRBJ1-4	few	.	CASSEGGRETQLFF	TGTGCCAGCAGCGAGGGGGGTCGCGAGACGCAGCTGTTTTTT
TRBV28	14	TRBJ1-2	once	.	CASSLGESSYGYTF	TGTGCCAGCAGTCTCGGGGAATCAAGTTATGGCTACACCTTC
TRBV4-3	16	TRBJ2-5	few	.	CASSRSPPSWRETQYF	TGCGCCAGCAGCCGGTCACCTCCCAGTTGGCGAGAGACCCAGTACTTC
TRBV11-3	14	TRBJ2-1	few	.	CASSLGALDNEQFF	TGTGCCAGCAGCTTAGGGGCGCTTGACAATGAGCAGTTCTTC
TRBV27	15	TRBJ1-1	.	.	CASSLWANMNTEAFF	TGTGCCAGCAGTTTATGGGCCAACATGAACACTGAAGCTTTCTTT
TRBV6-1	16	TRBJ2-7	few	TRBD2	CASSEAPSGGGYEQYF	TGTGCCAGCAGTGAAGCGCCTAGCGGGGGAGGCTACGAGCAGTACTTC
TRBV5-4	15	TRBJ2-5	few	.	CASSLDREDQETQYF	TGTGCCAGCAGCTTGGACAGGGAGGATCAAGAGACCCAGTACTTC
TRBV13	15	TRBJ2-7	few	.	CASSPRGSPTAEQYF	TGTGCCAGCAGCCCGAGGGGGTCCCCGACCGCCGAGCAGTACTTC
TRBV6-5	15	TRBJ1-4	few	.	CASSYGVAAAEKLFF	TGTGCCAGCAGTTACGGGGTCGCCGCCGCGGAAAAACTGTTTTTT
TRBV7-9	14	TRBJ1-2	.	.	CASRGEGNLYGYTF	TGTGCCAGCAGGGGTGAGGGGAATCTGTATGGCTACACCTTC
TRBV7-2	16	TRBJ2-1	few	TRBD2	CASSRLGSSGGPEQFF	TGTGCCAGCAGCCGCCTGGGTTCTAGCGGGGGGCCCGAGCAGTTCTTC
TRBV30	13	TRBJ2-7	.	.	CAGRGTSSYEQYF	TGTGCCGGGAGAGGCACCAGCTCCTACGAGCAGTACTTC
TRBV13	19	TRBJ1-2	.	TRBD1	CASSLGKLRGSFRLEGYTF	TGTGCCAGCAGCCTAGGCAAACTCAGGGGGAGCTTTCGATTAGAGGGCTACACCTTC
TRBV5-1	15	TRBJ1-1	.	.	CASSSFTGRNTEAFF	TGCGCCAGCTCGAGCTTCACAGGAAGGAACACTGAAGCTTTCTTT
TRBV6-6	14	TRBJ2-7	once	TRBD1	CASRSGTGKYEQYF	TGTGCCAGCAGGTCCGGGACAGGGAAGTACGAGCAGTACTTC
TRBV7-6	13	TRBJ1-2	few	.	CASSPGKDYGYTF	TGTGCCAGCAGCCCGGGCAAGGACTATGGCTACACCTTC
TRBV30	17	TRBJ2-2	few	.	CAWSWLPDTLNTGELFF	TGTGCCTGGAGTTGGTTACCGGACACTTTGAACACCGGGGAGCTGTTTTTT
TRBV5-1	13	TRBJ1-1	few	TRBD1	CASSFQGDVEAFF	TGCGCCAGCAGCTTCCAGGGGGACGTTGAAGCTTTCTTT
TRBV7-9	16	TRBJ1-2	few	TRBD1	CASSLLGTGAKDGYTF	TGTGCCAGCAGCTTGCTGGGGACAGGGGCGAAGGATGGCTACACCTTC
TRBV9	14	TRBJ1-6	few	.	CASSVESGVSPLHF	TGTGCCAGCAGCGTAGAGTCAGGGGTCTCACCCCTCCACTTT
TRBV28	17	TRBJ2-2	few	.	CASSPPGDGRNTGELFF	TGTGCCAGCAGCCCACCTGGCGACGGGCGGAACACCGGGGAGCTGTTTTTT
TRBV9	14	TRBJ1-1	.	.	CASSPVRGNTEAFF	TGTGCCAGCAGCCCGGTGAGGGGGAACACTGAAGCTTTCTTT
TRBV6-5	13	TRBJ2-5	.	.	CASSYSSGETQYF	TGTGCCAGCAGTTACTCGAGCGGGGAGACCCAGTACTTC
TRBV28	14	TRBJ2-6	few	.	CASSSGSGANVLTF	TGTGCCAGCAGTTCTGGCTCTGGGGCCAACGTCCTGACTTTC
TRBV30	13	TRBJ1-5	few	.	CAWSVGEPSAQHF	TGTGCCTGGAGTGTAGGGGAGCCATCAGCCCAGCATTTT
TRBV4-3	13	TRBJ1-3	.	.	CASSQGGGNTIYF	TGCGCCAGCAGCCAGGGAGGTGGAAACACCATATATTTT
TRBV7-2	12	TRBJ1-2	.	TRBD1	CASSVNRGGYTF	TGTGCCAGCAGCGTTAACAGGGGAGGCTACACCTTC
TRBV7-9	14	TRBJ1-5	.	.	CASSSTLSNQPQHF	TGTGCCAGCAGCTCTACTTTAAGCAATCAGCCCCAGCATTTT
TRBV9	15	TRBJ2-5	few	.	CASSVAGGRQETQYF	TGTGCCAGCAGCGTAGCCGGGGGAAGGCAAGAGACCCAGTACTTC
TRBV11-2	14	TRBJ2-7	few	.	CASSLVGVAYEQYF	TGTGCCAGCAGCTTAGTGGGGGTCGCCTACGAGCAGTACTTC
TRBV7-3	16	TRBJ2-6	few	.	CASSQLTAGGANVLTF	TGTGCCAGCAGCCAACTCACAGCGGGTGGGGCCAACGTCCTGACTTTC